This entry is about one T cell receptor beta chain. The target antigen is unknown. This table comes from immunoSEQ multiplex PCR, and its TCRdb copy is limited to in-frame clones, with some not included. Of approximately 32,000 clones in the sample, 69% were seen once. There are 15 residues in the CDR3. J was trimmed by 1 base and V by 4 bases; bases with no gene match: 5. The V gene's germline CDR1 is LNHDA and CDR2 SQIVND (reference sequence). These data are taken from a study of STAT5B mutations in CD4+ large granular lymphocyte leukemia. Notes on the study in general: CD4-sorted patient repertoires seemed more clonal than healthy CD4+ repertoires.

This chain links TRBV19 with TRBJ2-7; TRBD1 matches 9 bases. The sample comprised CD4+ T cells from blood buffy coats. This clonotype was sampled from a human donor in good health. This CDR3 is CASSTAGQGSYEQYF. DNA of the CDR3: TGTGCCAGTAGTACGGCGGGACAGGGTTCCTACGAGCAGTACTTC.